The clone carrying this TCR beta chain was counted a single time. The record originates from a study of blood T cell repertoires in COVID-19. Study context: Acute and convalescent COVID-19 samples came from the United States, Italy and Spain. PBMCs, B-cell-depleted T cells, or T cells were the source of the cDNA or gDNA that made up the material.

Authors' analysis steps: Quantification of nucleated cells was approximated via reference gene primer amplification. Using immunoSEQ multiplex PCR, the repertoire was profiled, and TCRdb retains in-frame clones only, with some absent. The V and J calls and clone size come from that table; D and trimming were worked out from the DNA. This table holds approximately 310,000 clones, more than 75% found once. Germline values: CDR1 SGHTA, CDR2 FQGNSA. This CDR3 region has 14 residues. Trimming cost V 5 bases and J 3 bases, with 13 bases left between them. The clonotype was recovered from a man in his fifties or sixties with active or convalescent COVID-19. The sample consisted of peripheral blood. This chain links TRBV7-2 with TRBJ1-2, with a tentative D call TRBD1 (6 bases). The CDR3, as DNA: TGTGCCAGCAGCCCCGGGACAAATTACTATGGCTACACCTTC. Encoded protein: CASSPGTNYYGYTF.